Following are 3 T cell receptor beta chains from one sample sequenced in a study of PD-L1 blockade in urothelial cancer. TCRdb's table, derived via immunoSEQ multiplex PCR, lists solely in-frame clones and lacks some. In the table there are approximately 32,000 clones, over 75% of which are singletons. The source was PBMCs, collected around atezolizumab (anti-PD-L1) treatment. The source of these receptors is a man between 65 and 85 years old with urothelial cancer.

The chain has TRBV15 and TRBJ1-1, with TRBD1 matching 7 bases. The junction had 15 bases not matched to a gene; V was cut back by 2 bases and J by 0 bases. Germline values: CDR1 LNHNV, CDR2 YYDKDF (reference sequence). This CDR3 has 19 amino acids. CDR3 sequence (DNA): TGTGCCACCAGCAGAACTACTCCCCGAGGGACAGATATGAACACTGAAGCTTTCTTT. Translating gives CATSRTTPRGTDMNTEAFF.

This chain uses TRBV7-2 with TRBJ2-7; 9 nucleotides agree with TRBD2. The CDR3 has 14 residues. Losses at the gene ends were 1 base for V and 2 bases for J; bases not matched to a gene: 0. In germline, CDR1 is SGHTA, CDR2 FQGNSA. CDR3 sequence reads: CASSLGLAAYEQYF. DNA for the CDR3: TGTGCCAGCAGCTTAGGACTAGCGGCCTACGAGCAGTACTTC.

This clone was counted a few times. The chain employs TRBV6-5 and TRBJ1-1; no definite D call. Germline CDR1 and CDR2: MNHEY and SVGAGI. Between the trimmed V and J ends, which lost 6 bases and 4 bases, there was a span of 15 bases. The CDR3 contains 14 residues. The CDR3 region has the DNA TGTGCCAGCAGCGAACATCTCCGGGGCACTGAAGCTTTCTTT. Translation: CASSEHLRGTEAFF.